One sample yielded the 18 T cell receptor beta chains listed below, sequenced in a study of early T cells in non-severe SARS-CoV-2 infection. TCRdb analysed the 5' RACE reads with MiXCR anew, one entry per CDR3 protein. The sample has tens of thousands of distinct CDR3 sequences, over 12% seen once. Sequenced input: whole blood. These receptors came from an adult who was a healthcare worker with PCR-confirmed SARS-CoV-2 infection or an uninfected control (not recorded which).

Only a few counts were recorded for this clonotype. V is TRBV27 and J is TRBJ1-6; 7 bases fit TRBD1. The CDR3 is made up of 15 amino acids. Germline lookup yields CDR1 MNHEY and CDR2 SMNVEV (reference sequence). V dropped 6 bases and J dropped 2; count of bases not matched to a gene: 4. The CDR3 loop reads CASRVTGAYNSPLHF. CDR3 DNA: TGTGCCAGCAGAGTAACAGGGGCCTATAATTCACCCCTCCACTTT.

This clonotype was detected many times. The rearrangement joins TRBV4-2 to TRBJ2-2; no definite D call. V was trimmed by 0 bases and J by 1 base, leaving 15 bases between them. CDR3 length equals 18 residues. Germline V CDR1 and CDR2: LGHNA, YNFKEQ. The CDR3 here is CASSQDRSTRRNTGELFF. The CDR3, as DNA: TGTGCCAGCAGCCAAGATAGAAGTACACGAAGGAACACCGGGGAGCTGTTTTTT.

Many counts were recorded for this clonotype. V gene TRBV7-9 combines with J gene TRBJ2-7; the D is unclear. The CDR3 sequence is 13 residues long. V lost 1 base to trimming and J lost 2 bases, with 6 bases between them. Germline V gene data show CDR1 as SEHNR and CDR2 as FQNEAQ (reference sequence). CDR3 amino acids: CASSLGKPYEQYF. The CDR3 region has the DNA TGTGCCAGCAGCTTAGGGAAACCCTACGAGCAGTACTTC.

This clonotype was recorded a few times. The V gene is TRBV2, the J gene TRBJ2-4, with D perhaps given as TRBD1 or TRBD2 (7 bases each). V shed 11 bases and J shed 7 bases, with 15 bases lying between them. The length of the CDR3 is 12 residues. Germline V gene data show CDR1 as SNHLY and CDR2 as FYNNEI. The CDR3 reads CAGRGQLNIQYF. The CDR3 DNA is TGTGCCGGGAGGGGACAGCTGAACATTCAGTACTTC.

CDR3 sequence (DNA): TGTGCCAGCAGTGAATGGTACGGATCCTACGAGCAGTACTTC. Its protein is CASSEWYGSYEQYF. This chain uses TRBV25-1 with TRBJ2-7; D gene unclear. The CDR3 runs 14 residues. Trimming pared 1 base from V and 1 base from J, leaving 8 bases between. CDR1 and CDR2 (germline): MGHDK, SYGVNS.

This clonotype was seen at least ten times. V is TRBV2 and J is TRBJ2-3; TRBD2 matches at 12 bases. V lost 5 bases and J lost 2; bases outside the gene matches: 11. This CDR3 comprises 18 residues. Germline CDR1 reads SNHLY; CDR2 reads FYNNEI. The CDR3 here is CASSPTSGGRQITDTQYF. The CDR3 DNA is TGTGCCAGCAGTCCAACTAGCGGGGGGCGACAGATCACAGATACGCAGTATTTT. Using reference TRBV2 and TRBJ2-3 for the parts outside the CDR3, the full variable domain is EPEVTQTPSHQVTQMGQEVILRCVPISNHLYFYWYRQILGQKVEFLVSFYNNEISEKSEIFDDQFSVERPDGSNFTLKIRSTKLEDSAMYFCASSPTSGGRQITDTQYFGPGTRLTVL.

This clonotype showed up many times. The chain uses TRBV11-2 and TRBJ2-1, with 8 bases identical to TRBD1. The CDR3 totals 15 residues. The germline V gene encodes CDR1 SGHAT and CDR2 FQNNGV. The junction had 13 bases not matched to a gene; V was cut back by 6 bases and J by 9 bases. CDR3 in DNA: TGTGCCAGCAGTCACTTGCAGGGGGCTAGGTCTGAGCAGTTCTTC. This encodes CASSHLQGARSEQFF.

This clonotype was found a few times. The chain uses TRBV5-1 and TRBJ2-2, with D tentatively TRBD2 (5 bases). Trimming removed 1 base at V and 2 bases at J, with 12 bases between. Germline V lookup: CDR1 SGHRS, CDR2 YFSETQ. The CDR3 contains 16 residues. CDR3 bases: TGCGCCAGCAGCTTGAGAGGGCAGCCTAACACCGGGGAGCTGTTTTTT. Translating gives CASSLRGQPNTGELFF.

This clonotype was detected ten times or more. V is TRBV28 and J is TRBJ2-1; 10 bases align to TRBD1. Germline trimming cut 6 bases from V and 6 bases from J; bases unmatched to any gene: 14. This CDR3 contains 17 residues. Germline assignment: CDR1 MDHEN and CDR2 SYDVKM. This CDR3 is CASSVNPGQGGLNEQFF. The CDR3 DNA follows: TGTGCCAGCAGCGTTAACCCCGGACAGGGGGGCCTCAATGAGCAGTTCTTC.

V and J are TRBV7-2 and TRBJ2-2; D uncertain. The CDR3 consists of 15 residues. Germline V gives CDR1 SGHTA, CDR2 FQGNSA. The V and J ends lost 5 bases and 1 base respectively, with 11 bases between them. The CDR3 nucleotides are TGTGCCAGCAGCCCTAACAGTTTGAACACCGGGGAGCTGTTTTTT. This encodes CASSPNSLNTGELFF.

At least ten counts were recorded for this clonotype. The chain links TRBV7-9 to TRBJ2-7; no reliable D call. Trimming took off 5 bases at V and 6 bases at J, with 8 bases between the two ends. Germline V gene sequence: CDR1 SEHNR, CDR2 FQNEAQ (reference sequence). The CDR3 totals 11 residues. Written as DNA, the CDR3 is TGTGCCAGCAGCCAGATCCGCGAGCAGTACTTC. Protein: CASSQIREQYF. The entire variable domain, with the rest obtained from reference TRBV7-9 and TRBJ2-7, is as follows: DTGVSQNPRHKITKRGQNVTFRCDPISEHNRLYWYRQTLGQGPEFLTYFQNEAQLEKSRLLSDRFSAERPKGSFSTLEIQRTEQGDSAMYLCASSQIREQYFGPGTRLTVT.

In its sample, this clonotype was seen many times. The chain joins TRBV25-1 to TRBJ1-1; unclear D gene. Germline loops: CDR1 MGHDK, CDR2 SYGVNS. CDR3 size: 15 residues. V was pared by 5 bases and J by 8 bases, with 21 bases between. The CDR3 DNA is TGTGCCAGCAGTAGTCTCCAGCGGGGTCGGTCCGAAGCTTTCTTT. Translating it yields CASSSLQRGRSEAFF. Combining the CDR3 with reference TRBV25-1 and TRBJ1-1 gives the whole variable domain EADIYQTPRYLVIGTGKKITLECSQTMGHDKMYWYQQDPGMELHLIHYSYGVNSTEKGDLSSESTVSRIRTEHFPLTLESARPSHTSQYLCASSSLQRGRSEAFFGQGTRLTVV.

The rearrangement joins TRBV20-1 to TRBJ2-5; D may be TRBD2 (5 bases). The V end was cut by 0 bases, the J end by 1 base, with 15 bases between. In germline, CDR1 is DFQATT, CDR2 SNEGSKA (reference sequence). This CDR3 region has 16 residues. The CDR3 bases are TGCAGTGCTAGAGATCAGATGAGGGCTAGCCAAGAGACCCAGTACTTC. Its protein product is CSARDQMRASQETQYF.

This clonotype turned up a few times. The rearrangement joins TRBV3-1 to TRBJ2-7, with 9 bases that match TRBD2. V shed 2 bases and J 2 bases; nucleotides not matched to a gene: 7. Germline V gene lookup returns CDR1 LGHDT and CDR2 YNNKEL (reference sequence). The CDR3 length is 16 residues. In nucleotides, the CDR3 is TGTGCCAGCAGCCAATTGGGGACTAGCCAACCCTACGAGCAGTACTTC. Amino acids: CASSQLGTSQPYEQYF.

This clonotype was detected a few times. The rearrangement links TRBV4-2 to TRBJ2-1, with D perhaps matching TRBD1 or TRBD2 (5 bases each). Germline assignment: CDR1 LGHNA and CDR2 YNFKEQ. Trimming removed 0 bases from V and 6 bases from J, with 18 bases in between. The CDR3 is made up of 17 amino acids. This chain's CDR3 is CASSQDRGAGQANEQFF. The CDR3 DNA reads TGTGCCAGCAGCCAAGATAGAGGGGCCGGGCAAGCCAATGAGCAGTTCTTC.

This clonotype has ten or more counts. This chain uses TRBV2 with TRBJ1-4, with 7 nucleotides matching TRBD1. This CDR3 has 15 amino acids. J lost 4 bases, V lost 6 bases, and 8 bases had no gene match. Per the germline V gene, CDR1 is SNHLY and CDR2 is FYNNEI. The CDR3 DNA sequence: TGTGCCAGCAGACGACCGGGACAGCGTAATGAAAAACTGTTTTTT. Translating gives CASRRPGQRNEKLFF.

This clonotype was observed at least ten times. The V call is TRBV2, the J call TRBJ1-4, with D perhaps TRBD1 (6 bases). Germline lookup yields CDR1 SNHLY and CDR2 FYNNEI. The CDR3 runs to 15 residues. V was clipped by 7 bases and J by 0 bases, with 12 bases between them. The CDR3 reads CASTGTLATNEKLFF. In nucleotides, the CDR3 is TGTGCCAGCACCGGGACACTTGCAACTAATGAAAAACTGTTTTTT.

This chain links TRBV16 with TRBJ2-3; D is unresolved. V was cut by 3 bases and J by 0 bases, with 10 bases left in between. Per the germline V gene, CDR1 is KGHSY and CDR2 is FQNENV. CDR3 length: 15 residues. CDR3: CASSHPLLSTDTQYF. CDR3 nucleotides: TGTGCCAGCAGCCACCCACTCTTAAGCACAGATACGCAGTATTTT.